A single TCR beta chain is shown here with its context. The record originates from a study of blood T cell repertoires in COVID-19. Across the whole study: Researchers got acute and convalescent COVID-19 samples from the United States, Italy and Spain.

Per germline, CDR1 LNHDA and CDR2 SQIVND (reference sequence). The CDR3 has 19 amino acids. V shed 4 bases, J shed 2 bases, and the junction held 10 bases outside the gene matches. In the source study's methods: It was from reference gene primer amplification that nucleated cell counts were estimated. TCRdb's copy holds only in-frame clones and misses some; the assay was immunoSEQ multiplex PCR. D and trimming come from the DNA, and the V and J calls and clone size come from that table. The sample lists roughly 52,000 clones, roughly 86% occurring once. V is TRBV19 and J is TRBJ2-1; 14 bases agree with TRBD2. This TCR came from a woman older than 75 with acute or convalescent COVID-19. Material: peripheral blood. The CDR3 bases are TGTGCCAGTAGTAGGGGACTAGCGGGAGAGGGGAGACCCTACAATGAGCAGTTCTTC. This sequence encodes CASSRGLAGEGRPYNEQFF. Complete variable domain (other parts from reference TRBV19 and TRBJ2-1): DGGITQSPKYLFRKEGQNVTLSCEQNLNHDAMYWYRQDPGQGLRLIYYSQIVNDFQKGDIAEGYSVSREKKESFPLTVTSAQKNPTAFYLCASSRGLAGEGRPYNEQFFGPGTRLTVL.